The next 10 T cell receptor beta chains were all read from a single sample in a study of T and B cells in COVID-19 patients. Blood genomic DNA input for TRB amplification was roughly 220-500 ng. BIOMED2 TRB-A/B primer pools were used in multiplex TRB PCR. TCRdb passed the multiplex PCR reads through MiXCR, listing each CDR3 protein once. The sample consists of around 21,000 distinct CDR3 sequences, 25% to 35% of them appearing once. The sequenced material came from blood. The receptor source for this set is a human donor who had recovered from COVID-19.

The CDR3 DNA reads TGTGCCAGCTCACCAGCGACCCAAGAGACCCAGTACTTC. This sequence encodes CASSPATQETQYF. The chain joins TRBV18 to TRBJ2-5; D is unresolved. Germline CDR1 is KGHSH and CDR2 is LQKENI. The V end lost 2 bases, the J end lost 1 base, and 5 bases lay between the germline ends. The CDR3 consists of 13 residues.

The rearrangement joins TRBV20-1 to TRBJ2-7; 7 positions agree with TRBD2. The junction had 15 bases not matched to a gene; V was cut back by 8 bases and J by 8 bases. The CDR3 runs to 13 residues. Germline V CDR1 and CDR2: DFQATT, SNEGSKA (reference sequence). CDR3: CSTTGTTFGQQYF. In DNA, the CDR3 is TGCAGTACTACCGGGACTACTTTCGGGCAGCAGTACTTC.

The V and J genes are TRBV30 and TRBJ1-5; no reliable D call. V lost 0 bases and J lost 7, with 13 bases in between. This CDR3 has 14 residues. Germline loops: CDR1 GTSNPN, CDR2 SVGIG (reference sequence). This CDR3 is CAWSVGRMRQPQHF. For the CDR3, the DNA is TGTGCCTGGAGTGTTGGCCGGATGCGACAGCCCCAGCATTTT.

Only a few counts were recorded for this clonotype. V is TRBV6-6 and J is TRBJ1-6; TRBD1 matches at 8 bases. Per germline, CDR1 MNHNY and CDR2 SVGAGI (reference sequence). The V segment lost 5 bases and the J segment 5 bases; nucleotides outside the gene matches: 11. This CDR3 spans 17 amino acids. The CDR3 DNA reads TGTGCCAGCAGTCCTAGAGGCACAGGGGGAAATAATTCACCCCTCCACTTT. Protein sequence: CASSPRGTGGNNSPLHF.

In this sample, this clonotype turned up many times. The rearrangement links TRBV18 to TRBJ2-1; TRBD1 aligns across 8 bases. Germline trimming cut 3 bases from V and 1 base from J; bases unmatched to any gene: 2. CDR3 length: 15 amino acids. Germline V gene sequence: CDR1 KGHSH, CDR2 LQKENI. The CDR3 protein is CASSPTGGSYNEQFF. The CDR3 nucleotides are TGTGCCAGCTCACCCACAGGGGGTTCCTACAATGAGCAGTTCTTC.

In its sample, this clonotype was seen many times. The chain uses TRBV18 and TRBJ2-2; weak D call: TRBD2 (5 bases). Germline values: CDR1 KGHSH, CDR2 LQKENI. This CDR3 region has 13 residues. Trimming cost V 3 bases and J 5 bases, with 7 bases left between them. CDR3 bases: TGTGCCAGCTCACCGACGGGGACCGGGGAGCTGTTTTTT. Translated: CASSPTGTGELFF.

Turning to this clonotype: A read error may be the cause here, since a much bigger clone is one base away. The chain uses TRBV27 and TRBJ2-3, with D maybe TRBD2 (5 bases). With 4 bases removed from V and 5 bases from J, the gap between germline ends came to 16 bases. The CDR3 runs 15 residues. Per the germline V gene, CDR1 is MNHEY and CDR2 is SMNVEV (reference sequence). The CDR3 region has the DNA TGTGCCAGCAGTTCCATACGAGGGTTCATAGATACGCAGTATTTT. It is translated as CASSSIRGFIDTQYF.

By share of the sample, this clonotype is medium-sized. The chain has TRBV30 and TRBJ2-2; D unclear. Germline V gives CDR1 GTSNPN, CDR2 SVGIG (reference sequence). V was clipped by 1 base and J by 0 bases, with 3 bases between them. This CDR3 is 13 amino acids long. CDR3 bases: TGTGCCTGGAGTGCGGCGAACACCGGGGAGCTGTTTTTT. This translates into CAWSAANTGELFF.

J is TRBJ2-5 and V is TRBV5-6; TRBD1 matches 8 bases. The trim removed 0 bases at V and 4 bases at J, leaving 5 bases unmatched. Germline V lookup: CDR1 SGHDT, CDR2 YYEEEE. The CDR3 sequence is 15 residues long. The CDR3 is CASSLATGARETQYF. CDR3 DNA: TGTGCCAGCAGCTTGGCGACAGGGGCGCGAGAGACCCAGTACTTC.

About this clonotype: Possible read error: a much larger clone is one base away. The chain couples TRBV5-5 to TRBJ2-5; a weak D match, TRBD1 (5 bases). Trimming took 6 bases from V and 5 from J, leaving 17 bases between them. The CDR3 loop spans 14 amino acids. Germline values: CDR1 SGHKS, CDR2 YYEKEE (reference sequence). The CDR3 sequence is CASNPMRSGETQYF. CDR3 nucleotides: TGTGCCAGCAACCCGATGAGGTCAGGGGAGACCCAGTACTTC.